This TCR beta chain was identified in a study of blood T cell repertoires in COVID-19. This clone was detected once. In the original processing: Estimation of nucleated cell counts was performed using reference gene primer amplification. Profiled with immunoSEQ multiplex PCR; TCRdb holds only in-frame clones, not every one. Clonal size and the V and J genes are those of that table, whereas D and trimming came from the DNA. Of some 150,000 clones listed, 70% to 90% are singletons. This sequence originates from a woman aged 55-70 years with acute or convalescent COVID-19. The material sequenced was peripheral blood.

The CDR3 DNA reads TGTGCCAGCAGACCGACAGGGCTTGGAGAAAAACTGTTTTTT. It specifies CASRPTGLGEKLFF. This chain links TRBV28 with TRBJ1-4, with 7 bases aligning to TRBD1. The CDR3 is 14 residues long. V was clipped by 6 bases and J by 8 bases; unmatched bases: 9. Per germline, CDR1 MDHEN and CDR2 SYDVKM.